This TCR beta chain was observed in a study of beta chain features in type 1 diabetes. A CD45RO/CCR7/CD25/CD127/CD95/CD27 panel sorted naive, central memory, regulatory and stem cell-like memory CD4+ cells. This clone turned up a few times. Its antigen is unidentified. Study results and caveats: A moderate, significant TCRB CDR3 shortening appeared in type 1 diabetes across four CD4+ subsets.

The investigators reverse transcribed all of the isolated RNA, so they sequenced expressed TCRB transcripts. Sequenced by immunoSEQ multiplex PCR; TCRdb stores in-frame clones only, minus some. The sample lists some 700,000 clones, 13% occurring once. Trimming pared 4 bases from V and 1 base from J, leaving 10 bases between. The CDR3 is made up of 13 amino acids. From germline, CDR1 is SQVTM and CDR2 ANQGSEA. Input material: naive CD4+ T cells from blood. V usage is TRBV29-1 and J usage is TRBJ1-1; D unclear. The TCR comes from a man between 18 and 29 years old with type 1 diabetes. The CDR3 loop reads CSVGRQENTEAFF. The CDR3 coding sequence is TGCAGCGTTGGTAGACAAGAGAACACTGAAGCTTTCTTT.